This TCR beta chain was recorded in a study of blood T cell repertoires in COVID-19. In the study overall: Sites in the United States, Italy and Spain provided acute and convalescent COVID-19 samples.

Using immunoSEQ multiplex PCR, the repertoire was profiled, and TCRdb retains in-frame clones only, with some absent. The sample shows approximately 300,000 clones, around 90% of them seen only once. The CDR3 runs to 15 residues. The V and J ends lost 5 bases and 0 bases, in that order; junction bases with no gene match: 6. Germline lookup yields CDR1 SEHNR and CDR2 FQNEAQ (reference sequence). This chain connects TRBV7-9 to TRBJ1-1, with 7 bases identical to TRBD1. Sequenced: peripheral blood. This TCR was sampled from a man aged 18 to 29 with active or convalescent COVID-19. The CDR3 DNA reads as TGTGCCAGCAGCCCAACGACAGGGATGAACACTGAAGCTTTCTTT. Translating gives CASSPTTGMNTEAFF. The full variable domain, its missing parts supplied by reference TRBV7-9 and TRBJ1-1, is DTGVSQNPRHKITKRGQNVTFRCDPISEHNRLYWYRQTLGQGPEFLTYFQNEAQLEKSRLLSDRFSAERPKGSFSTLEIQRTEQGDSAMYLCASSPTTGMNTEAFFGQGTRLTVV.